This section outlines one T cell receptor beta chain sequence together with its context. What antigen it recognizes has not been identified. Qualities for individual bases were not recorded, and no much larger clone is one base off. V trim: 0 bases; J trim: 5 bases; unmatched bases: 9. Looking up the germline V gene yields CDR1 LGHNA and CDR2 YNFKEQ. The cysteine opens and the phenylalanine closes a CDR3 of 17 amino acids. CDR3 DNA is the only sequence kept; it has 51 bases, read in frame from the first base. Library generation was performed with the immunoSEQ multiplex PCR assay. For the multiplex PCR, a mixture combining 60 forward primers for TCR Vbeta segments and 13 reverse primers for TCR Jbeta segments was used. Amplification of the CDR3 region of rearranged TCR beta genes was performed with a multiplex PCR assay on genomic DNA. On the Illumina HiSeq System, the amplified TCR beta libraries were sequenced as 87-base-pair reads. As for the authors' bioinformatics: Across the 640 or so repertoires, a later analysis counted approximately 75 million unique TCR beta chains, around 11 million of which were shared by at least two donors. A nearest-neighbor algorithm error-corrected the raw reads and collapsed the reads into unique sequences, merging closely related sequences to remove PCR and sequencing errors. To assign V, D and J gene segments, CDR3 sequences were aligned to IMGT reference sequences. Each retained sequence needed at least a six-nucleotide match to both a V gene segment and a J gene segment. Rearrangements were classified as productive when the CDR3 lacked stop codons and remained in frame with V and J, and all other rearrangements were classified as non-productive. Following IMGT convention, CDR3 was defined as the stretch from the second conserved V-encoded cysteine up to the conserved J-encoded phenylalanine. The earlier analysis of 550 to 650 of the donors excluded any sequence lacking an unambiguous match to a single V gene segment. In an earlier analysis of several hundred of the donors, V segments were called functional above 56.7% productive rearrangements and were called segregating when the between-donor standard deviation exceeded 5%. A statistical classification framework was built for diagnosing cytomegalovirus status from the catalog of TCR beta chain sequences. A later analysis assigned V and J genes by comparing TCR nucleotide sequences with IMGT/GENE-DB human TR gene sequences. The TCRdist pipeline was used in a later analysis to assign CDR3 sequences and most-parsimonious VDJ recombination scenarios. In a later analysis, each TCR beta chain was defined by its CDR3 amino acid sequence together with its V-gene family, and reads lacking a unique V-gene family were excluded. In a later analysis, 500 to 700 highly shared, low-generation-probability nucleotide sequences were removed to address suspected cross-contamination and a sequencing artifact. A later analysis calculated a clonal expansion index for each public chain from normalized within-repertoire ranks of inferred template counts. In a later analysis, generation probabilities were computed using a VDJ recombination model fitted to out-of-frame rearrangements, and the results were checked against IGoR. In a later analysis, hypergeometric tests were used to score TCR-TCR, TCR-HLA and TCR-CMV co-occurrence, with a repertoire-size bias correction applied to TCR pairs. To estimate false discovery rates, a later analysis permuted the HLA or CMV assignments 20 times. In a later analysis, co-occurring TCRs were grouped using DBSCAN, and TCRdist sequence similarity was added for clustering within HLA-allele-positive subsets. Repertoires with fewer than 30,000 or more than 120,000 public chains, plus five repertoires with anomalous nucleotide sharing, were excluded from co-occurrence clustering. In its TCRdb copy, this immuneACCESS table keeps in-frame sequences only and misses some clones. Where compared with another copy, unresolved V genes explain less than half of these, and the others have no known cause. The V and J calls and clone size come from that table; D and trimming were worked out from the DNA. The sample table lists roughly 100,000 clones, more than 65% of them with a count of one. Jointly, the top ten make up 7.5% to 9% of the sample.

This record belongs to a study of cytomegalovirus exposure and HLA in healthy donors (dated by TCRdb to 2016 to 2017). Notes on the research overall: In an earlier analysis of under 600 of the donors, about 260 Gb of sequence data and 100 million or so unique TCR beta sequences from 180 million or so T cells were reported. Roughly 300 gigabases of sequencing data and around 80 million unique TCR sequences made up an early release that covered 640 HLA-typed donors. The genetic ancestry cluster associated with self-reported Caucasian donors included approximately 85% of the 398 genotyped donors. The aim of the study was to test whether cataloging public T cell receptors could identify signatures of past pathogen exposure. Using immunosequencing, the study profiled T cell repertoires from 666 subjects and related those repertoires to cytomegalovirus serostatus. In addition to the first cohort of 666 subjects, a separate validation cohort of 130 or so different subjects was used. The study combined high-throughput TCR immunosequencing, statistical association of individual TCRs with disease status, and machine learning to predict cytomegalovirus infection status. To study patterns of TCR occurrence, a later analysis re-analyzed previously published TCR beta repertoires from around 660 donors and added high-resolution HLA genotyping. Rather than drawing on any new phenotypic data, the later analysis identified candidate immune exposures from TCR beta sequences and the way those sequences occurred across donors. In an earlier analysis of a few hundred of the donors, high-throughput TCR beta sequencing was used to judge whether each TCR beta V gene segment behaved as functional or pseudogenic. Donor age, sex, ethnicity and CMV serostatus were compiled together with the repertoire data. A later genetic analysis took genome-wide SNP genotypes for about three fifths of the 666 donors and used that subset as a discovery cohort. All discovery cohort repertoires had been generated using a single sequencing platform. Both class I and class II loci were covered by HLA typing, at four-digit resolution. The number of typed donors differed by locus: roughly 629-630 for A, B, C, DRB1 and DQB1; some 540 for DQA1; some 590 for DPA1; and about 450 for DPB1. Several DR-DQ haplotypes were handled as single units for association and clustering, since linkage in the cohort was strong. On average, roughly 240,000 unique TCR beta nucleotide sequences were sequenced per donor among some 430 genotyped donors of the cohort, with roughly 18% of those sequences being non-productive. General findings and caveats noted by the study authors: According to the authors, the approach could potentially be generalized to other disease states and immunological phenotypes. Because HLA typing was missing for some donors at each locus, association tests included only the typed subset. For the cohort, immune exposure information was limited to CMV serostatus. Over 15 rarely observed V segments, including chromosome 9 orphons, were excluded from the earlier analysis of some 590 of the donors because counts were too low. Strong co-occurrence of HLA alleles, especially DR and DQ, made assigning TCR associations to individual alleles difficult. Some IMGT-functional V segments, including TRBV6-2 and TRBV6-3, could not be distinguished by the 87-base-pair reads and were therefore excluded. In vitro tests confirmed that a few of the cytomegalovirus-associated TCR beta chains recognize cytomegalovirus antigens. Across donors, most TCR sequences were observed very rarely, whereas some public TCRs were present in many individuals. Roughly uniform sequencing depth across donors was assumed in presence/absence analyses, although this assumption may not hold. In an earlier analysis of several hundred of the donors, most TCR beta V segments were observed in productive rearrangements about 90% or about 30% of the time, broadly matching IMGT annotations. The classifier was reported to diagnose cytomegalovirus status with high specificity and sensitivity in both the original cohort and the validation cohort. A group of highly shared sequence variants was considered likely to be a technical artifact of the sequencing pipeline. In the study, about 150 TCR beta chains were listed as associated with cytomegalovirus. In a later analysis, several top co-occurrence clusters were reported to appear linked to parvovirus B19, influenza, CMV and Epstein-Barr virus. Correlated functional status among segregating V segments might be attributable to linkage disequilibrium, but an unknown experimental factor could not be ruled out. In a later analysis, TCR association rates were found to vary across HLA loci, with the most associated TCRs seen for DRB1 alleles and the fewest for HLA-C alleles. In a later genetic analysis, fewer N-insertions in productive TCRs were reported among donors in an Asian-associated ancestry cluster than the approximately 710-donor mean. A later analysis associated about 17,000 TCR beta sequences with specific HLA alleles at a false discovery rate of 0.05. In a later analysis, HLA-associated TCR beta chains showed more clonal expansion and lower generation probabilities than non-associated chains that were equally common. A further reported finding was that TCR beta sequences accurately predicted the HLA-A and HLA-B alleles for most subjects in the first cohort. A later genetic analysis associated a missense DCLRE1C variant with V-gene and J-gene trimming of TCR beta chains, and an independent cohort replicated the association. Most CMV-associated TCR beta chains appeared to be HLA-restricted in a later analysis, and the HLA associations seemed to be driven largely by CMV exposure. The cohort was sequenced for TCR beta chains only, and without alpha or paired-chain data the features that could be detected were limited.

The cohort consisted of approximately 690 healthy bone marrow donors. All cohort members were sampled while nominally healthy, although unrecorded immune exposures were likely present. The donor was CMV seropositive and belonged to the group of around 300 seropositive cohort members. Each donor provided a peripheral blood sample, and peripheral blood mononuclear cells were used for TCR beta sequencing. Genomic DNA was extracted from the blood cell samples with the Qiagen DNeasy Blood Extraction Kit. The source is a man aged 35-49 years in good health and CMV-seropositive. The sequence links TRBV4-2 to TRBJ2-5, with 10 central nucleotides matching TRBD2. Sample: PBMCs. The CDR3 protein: CASSQEGSSGGTETQYF. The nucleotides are TGTGCCAGCAGCCAAGAGGGGTCTAGCGGGGGAACGGAGACCCAGTACTTC.